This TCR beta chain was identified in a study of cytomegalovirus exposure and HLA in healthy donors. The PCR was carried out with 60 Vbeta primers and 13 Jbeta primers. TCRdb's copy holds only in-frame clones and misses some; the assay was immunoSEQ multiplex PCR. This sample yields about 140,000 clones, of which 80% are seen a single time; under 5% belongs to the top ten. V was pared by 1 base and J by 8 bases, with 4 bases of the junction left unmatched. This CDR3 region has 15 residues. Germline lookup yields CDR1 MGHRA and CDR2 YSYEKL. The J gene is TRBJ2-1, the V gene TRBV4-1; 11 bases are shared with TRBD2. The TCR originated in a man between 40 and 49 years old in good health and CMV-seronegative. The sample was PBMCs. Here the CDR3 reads CASSQGLAGWDEQFF. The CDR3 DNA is TGCGCCAGCAGCCAAGGACTAGCGGGGTGGGATGAGCAGTTCTTC.